Presented here are 11 T cell receptor beta chains from one specimen sequenced in a study of blood T cell repertoires in COVID-19. TCRdb's copy holds only in-frame clones and misses some; the assay was immunoSEQ multiplex PCR. The profile shows about 200,000 clones, 82% of them singletons. Sequencing was carried out using peripheral blood. The receptors were gathered from a woman aged 80 or over with COVID-19, enrolled during active disease.

V and J are TRBV2 and TRBJ2-1; D is perhaps TRBD2 (6 bases). This CDR3 region has 14 residues. V was cut by 6 bases and J by 7 bases, with 16 bases left in between. Germline V gene lookup returns CDR1 SNHLY and CDR2 FYNNEI. This chain's CDR3 is CASSSGLWGNEQFF. CDR3 in DNA: TGTGCCAGCAGCTCGGGACTTTGGGGAAATGAGCAGTTCTTC.

This chain links TRBV6-6 with TRBJ2-7; 8 positions match TRBD2. In germline, CDR1 is MNHNY, CDR2 SVGAGI (reference sequence). V gave up 2 bases and J gave up 1 base; unmatched junction bases: 4. The CDR3 runs 15 residues. In DNA, the CDR3 is TGTGCCAGCAGTTACGCTACTAGCGGATCCTACGAGCAGTACTTC. Its protein product is CASSYATSGSYEQYF.

This chain uses TRBV28 with TRBJ1-4, with 7 positions matching TRBD1. The length of the CDR3 is 13 residues. Trimming took 5 bases from V and 7 from J; bases not matched to a gene: 4. The germline V gene has CDR1 MDHEN and CDR2 SYDVKM. CDR3 nucleotides: TGTGCCAGCAGTACAGGGGAAGGTGAAAAACTGTTTTTT. This encodes CASSTGEGEKLFF.

The J gene is TRBJ1-3, the V gene TRBV9; possibly TRBD1 for D (5 bases). The CDR3 loop spans 17 amino acids. The V gene lost 0 bases and the J gene lost 0 bases, with 13 bases spanning the gap. Germline V gene data show CDR1 as SGDLS and CDR2 as YYNGEE. The CDR3 sequence is CASSVAPSRASGNTIYF. The CDR3 DNA reads TGTGCCAGCAGCGTAGCTCCCAGCAGGGCCTCTGGAAACACCATATATTTT.

In this sample, this clone turned up once. V and J are TRBV6-6 and TRBJ2-3, with 12 bases that match TRBD2. CDR3 size: 16 residues. The V gene's germline CDR1 is MNHNY and CDR2 SVGAGI (reference sequence). Trimming removed 4 bases from V and 4 bases from J; junction bases left unmatched: 6. This CDR3 reads CASSFPTSGGPDTQYF. The CDR3 DNA follows: TGTGCCAGCAGTTTCCCGACTAGCGGGGGCCCAGATACGCAGTATTTT.

The rearrangement uses TRBV5-1 and TRBJ2-3; 7 bases match TRBD1. Germline lookup yields CDR1 SGHRS and CDR2 YFSETQ. Losses at the gene ends were 0 bases for V and 1 base for J; bases not matched to a gene: 2. This CDR3 region has 15 residues. The CDR3 protein is CASSLGDRRTDTQYF. As DNA, the CDR3 is TGCGCCAGCAGCTTGGGGGACAGACGCACAGATACGCAGTATTTT.

V gene TRBV5-1 combines with J gene TRBJ1-1; D unresolved. V dropped 0 bases and J dropped 4 bases, with 10 bases sitting between them. Germline values: CDR1 SGHRS, CDR2 YFSETQ. This CDR3 has 14 residues. CDR3 in amino acids: CASSLGREGTEAFF. CDR3 DNA: TGCGCCAGCAGCTTGGGTAGGGAGGGCACTGAAGCTTTCTTT.

This chain joins TRBV27 and TRBJ1-1; possible D gene TRBD1, 5 bases. The germline V and J ends were trimmed by 6 bases and 1 base, with 12 bases remaining between them. The CDR3 is made up of 14 amino acids. Germline CDR1 reads MNHEY; CDR2 reads SMNVEV (reference sequence). The chain's CDR3 is CASRAGQGNTEAFF. In DNA, the CDR3 is TGTGCCAGCAGGGCAGGGCAGGGGAACACTGAAGCTTTCTTT.

The chain employs TRBV5-6 and TRBJ1-1, with TRBD1 matching over 8 bases. This CDR3 spans 16 amino acids. Germline CDR1 and CDR2: SGHDT and YYEEEE. After removal of 4 bases from V and 4 bases from J, the junction contained 12 bases not matched to a gene. As DNA, the CDR3 is TGTGCCAGCAGCCAAAGAAGACAGGGGAGAGGCACTGAAGCTTTCTTT. As protein: CASSQRRQGRGTEAFF. Full variable domain (missing parts from reference TRBV5-6 and TRBJ1-1): DAGVTQSPTHLIKTRGQQVTLRCSPKSGHDTVSWYQQALGQGPQFIFQYYEEEERQRGNFPDRFSGHQFPNYSSELNVNALLLGDSALYLCASSQRRQGRGTEAFFGQGTRLTVV.

The rearrangement links TRBV3-1 (or the pseudogene TRBV3-2) to TRBJ1-2; TRBD1 matches at 7 bases. CDR1 is LGHDT, CDR2 YNNKEL, per germline (reference sequence). This CDR3 spans 14 amino acids. V trimming: 5 bases; J trimming: 0 bases; junction bases outside the gene matches: 3. In nucleotides, the CDR3 is TGTGCCAGCAGCAGACAGGGAACTAACTATGGCTACACCTTC. Translation: CASSRQGTNYGYTF.

In this sample, this clone turned up once. The chain links TRBV6-1 to TRBJ1-2, with 7 nucleotides matching TRBD1. The V gene's germline CDR1 is MNHNS and CDR2 SASEGT. V shed 0 bases and J 2 bases; nucleotides not matched to a gene: 6. The CDR3 sequence is 16 residues long. The CDR3 here is CASSEAKGAHNYGYTF. The CDR3 DNA follows: TGTGCCAGCAGTGAAGCCAAGGGGGCGCACAACTATGGCTACACCTTC.